Listed below are T cell receptor beta chains from one sample, sequenced in a study of shared clonotypes between healthy human individuals. Generated by immunoSEQ multiplex PCR, the TCRdb table keeps only in-frame clones and is missing some. The top ten hold about 0.06% of the sample, which has 500,000 to 550,000 clones, around 95% seen once. Sequencing input: naive CD4+ T cells sorted from blood. The origin of the receptors is a woman younger than 45 in good health. Each CDR3 is given with its conserved first and last residue. A D gene is named only where the DNA matches it firmly. Some rows have no size entry. The others give once, few or many, or a class for an expanded clone.

V	D	size	J	CDR3	DNA
TRBV4-1	TRBD1	.	TRBJ1-6	CASRRTGESPLHF	TGCGCCAGCAGGAGGACAGGGGAATCACCCCTCCACTTT
TRBV19	TRBD1	once	TRBJ1-4	CASSDRGRGEKLFF	TGTGCCAGTAGTGACAGGGGGCGCGGGGAAAAACTGTTTTTT
TRBV18	.	.	TRBJ1-4	CASRPEAPGGKLFF	TGTGCCAGTCGCCCCGAGGCCCCTGGGGGAAAACTGTTTTTT
TRBV4-1	TRBD2	.	TRBJ2-1	CASSHSKPGGRAGNEQFF	TGCGCCAGCAGCCACTCAAAACCGGGAGGGAGAGCGGGCAATGAGCAGTTCTTC
TRBV27	TRBD1	.	TRBJ2-1	CASSPDRGWGEQFF	TGTGCCAGCAGTCCCGACAGGGGATGGGGTGAGCAGTTCTTC
TRBV2	.	.	TRBJ2-7	CASSGLREQYF	TGTGCCAGCTCTGGACTCCGCGAGCAGTACTTC
TRBV11-2	TRBD2	.	TRBJ2-5	CASSPGGRETQYF	TGTGCCAGCAGCCCGGGAGGTCGCGAGACCCAGTACTTC
TRBV9	.	once	TRBJ1-2	CASSVGAEGGYTF	TGTGCCAGCAGCGTAGGCGCTGAGGGTGGCTACACCTTC
TRBV20-1	.	.	TRBJ2-1	CSGMGFNEQFF	TGCAGTGGAATGGGTTTCAATGAGCAGTTCTTC
TRBV28	TRBD2	.	TRBJ2-3	CASSLWYGLAGESTDTQYF	TGTGCCAGCAGTTTATGGTATGGCTTAGCGGGAGAAAGCACAGATACGCAGTATTTT
TRBV2	TRBD1	.	TRBJ1-5	CASSRTGTNQPQHF	TGTGCCAGCAGTCGGACAGGGACCAATCAGCCCCAGCATTTT
TRBV4-2	.	.	TRBJ1-5	CASSQDVSGRGNQPQHF	TGTGCCAGCAGCCAAGACGTTTCGGGGAGAGGGAATCAGCCCCAGCATTTT
TRBV28	.	few	TRBJ1-5	CASSFQPQHF	TGTGCCAGCAGTTTTCAGCCCCAGCATTTT
TRBV5-5	.	once	TRBJ2-4	CASSPFGGNQYF	TGTGCCAGCAGTCCTTTCGGGGGAAATCAGTACTTC
TRBV6-6	.	.	TRBJ2-5	CASSGQPRGETQYF	TGTGCCAGCAGTGGCCAACCCCGTGGAGAGACCCAGTACTTC
TRBV28	TRBD1	.	TRBJ2-7	CASSPQGLRIYEQYF	TGTGCCAGCAGTCCACAGGGGTTGCGGATCTACGAGCAGTACTTC
TRBV5-1	TRBD2	.	TRBJ2-1	CASSPEGLADNEQFF	TGCGCCAGCAGCCCGGAGGGACTAGCGGACAATGAGCAGTTCTTC